Given below is one T cell receptor (beta chain) in context. The data were obtained in a study of shared clonotypes between healthy human individuals. V shed 6 bases, J shed 8 bases, and the junction held 12 bases outside the gene matches. CDR1 LNHDA and CDR2 SQIVND come from the germline V gene (reference sequence). The CDR3 has 14 residues. Clones were read by immunoSEQ multiplex PCR, and TCRdb kept only the in-frame ones, dropping some. The data hold hundreds of thousands of clones, with approximately 74% observed a single time. Input material: memory CD4+ T cells sorted from blood. Regarding subset: CD45RA-negative fraction. The rearrangement joins TRBV19 to TRBJ1-1; 7 bases are shared with TRBD1. The clonotype comes from a woman in her twenties or thirties in good health. CDR3 nucleotides: TGTGCCAGTAGGACCCAAGGGACAGCATCCGAAGCTTTCTTT. Translating gives CASRTQGTASEAFF.